This T cell receptor beta chain is drawn from a study of control samples from healthy donors and cancer patients. Method: immunoSEQ multiplex PCR; TCRdb's copy keeps in-frame clones and lacks some. Here the sample spans 70,000 to 85,000 clones, roughly 82% being singletons. This sequence was found in a man aged 55 to 70 with head and neck cancer. Sequences were obtained from PBMCs.

CDR3 nucleotide sequence: TGTGCCAGCAGCTTGGAACTAGCGCAGGCCTACGAGCAGTACTTC. Its protein is CASSLELAQAYEQYF. The chain links TRBV5-4 to TRBJ2-7; 7 nucleotides agree with TRBD2. With V trimmed by 0 bases and J by 2 bases, 5 bases remained unmatched. There are 15 residues in the CDR3. Germline CDR1 SGHNT, CDR2 YYREEE (reference sequence).